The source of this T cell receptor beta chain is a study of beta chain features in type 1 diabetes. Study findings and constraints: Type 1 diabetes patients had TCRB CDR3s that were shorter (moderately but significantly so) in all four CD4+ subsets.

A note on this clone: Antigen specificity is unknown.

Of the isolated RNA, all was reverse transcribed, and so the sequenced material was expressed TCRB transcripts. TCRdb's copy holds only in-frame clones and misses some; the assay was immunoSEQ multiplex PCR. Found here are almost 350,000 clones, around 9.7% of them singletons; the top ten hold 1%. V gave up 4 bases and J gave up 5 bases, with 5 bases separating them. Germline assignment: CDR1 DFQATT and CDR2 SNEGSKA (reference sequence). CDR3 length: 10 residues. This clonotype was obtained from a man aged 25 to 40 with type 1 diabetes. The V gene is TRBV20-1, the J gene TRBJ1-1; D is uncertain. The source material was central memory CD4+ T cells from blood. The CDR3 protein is CSAMGTEAFF. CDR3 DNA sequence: TGCAGTGCTATGGGGACTGAAGCTTTCTTT.